A single T cell receptor (beta chain) is shown here with its context. Its antigen is still unknown. A single base separates this from a much larger clone, so it may be a read error. The entry originates in a study of blood T cells in healthy people across ages (dated by TCRdb to about 2015). Regarding the study in general: In model experiments, template switching captured about one uniquely barcoded TCR beta cDNA molecule for every two T cells. Age-related changes in TCR beta repertoire diversity were measured in the study by deep sequencing normalized with unique cDNA molecular identifiers. The donors were split into four age groups: young (average about 15 years), middle-aged (roughly 39), aged (more than 55) and long-lived (approximately 80). To avoid experimental bias, donors of different ages were spread randomly across the sequencing lanes. Using the same blood draw, the study looked at two additional independent replicas of 1 million unique cDNA reads for two donors, one aged 18 to 29 and the other aged 80 or older.

On the study overall, not on this receptor specifically: Since profiling was done on bulk unsorted PBMCs, naive and antigen-experienced compartments could not be conclusively compared. Estimates of total diversity based on one million sequenced T cells were considered lower bounds and underestimates. Compared with the aged group, the long-lived group had more naive CD4+ T cells, fewer expanded clones and increased TCR diversity, suggesting age selection. Because donor CMV infection status was unknown, age-related changes in expanded clonotypes were potentially confounded. A strong correlation was found between observed TCR beta diversity and the percentage of naive T cells measured by flow cytometry. As age increased, observed TCR beta diversity per million T cells dropped in a roughly linear way, and a significant reduction was already evident by age about 36.

Systemically healthy Caucasian individuals from Russia, 35 to 50 in total and aged about 6 to 95 years, were included as donors. Each donor gave ten milliliters of peripheral blood, collected into EDTA-treated Vacutainer tubes. Ficoll-Paque density-gradient centrifugation was used to isolate PBMCs, with at least 6 million per sample. Total RNA was extracted from PBMCs with Trizol reagent, with at least 5 micrograms obtained per sample. The percentages of naive CD45RAhigh/CD27high T cells were determined by flow cytometry on a PBMC aliquot from every donor. Its CDR3 holds 12 amino acids, cysteine through phenylalanine. This entry keeps only the CDR3 DNA: 36 bases, framed from base 1. The trim is 0 bases for V and 4 bases for J, with a gap of 3 bases between the germline ends. The germline V gene specifies SGDLS as CDR1 and YYNGEE as CDR2. The library was prepared using 5' RACE. TCRdb records Illumina HiSeq 2500 as the sequencer. The second PCR ran for roughly 7 to 11 cycles and used a J-beta primer mix along with a sample-barcoded 5' primer. Each TCR beta cDNA molecule received a unique molecular identifier from a template-switch 5' adaptor carrying 12 random nucleotides. Each sample yielded at least 2.5 million CDR3-containing paired-end reads. First-strand cDNA synthesis was performed from all RNA using the Mint cDNA synthesis kit, with priming by a TRBC-specific oligonucleotide. Following uracil-DNA glycosylase treatment, all cDNA underwent a first 18-cycle PCR with the universal primers M1SS and BC2_uni_R. The original pipeline was this. For normalization, 1 million high-quality reads were randomly selected from each sample, with every read carrying a distinct molecular identifier. Reads with shared molecular identifiers were discarded instead of being binned into consensus sequences. MiTCR, run with a Q25 quality threshold and the strictest error-elimination algorithm, handled CDR3 identification, clonotype clustering and error correction. A nonparametric unseen species model using Euler transformation provided a lower-bound estimate of total TCR beta diversity. Starting from the raw public reads, TCRdb applied fastp trimming at Q25, assembled clones with MiXCR and retained in-frame beta chains. For every CDR3 protein sequence, its rows merge into one entry that carries the most common genes and DNA. V and J calls and clone size were set by TCRdb, not the authors. For this sample the table gives 800,000 or so distinct CDR3 sequences, of which about 45% were detected only once. The ten largest account for less than 20% of the sample.

Material: blood. Recombination linked TRBV9 to TRBJ2-3; the D segment cannot be called with confidence. This clonotype originated in a man aged 80 or over in good health. The CDR3 is CASSVDSDTQYF. At the DNA level, the sequence is TGTGCCAGCAGCGTAGACTCAGATACGCAGTATTTT.